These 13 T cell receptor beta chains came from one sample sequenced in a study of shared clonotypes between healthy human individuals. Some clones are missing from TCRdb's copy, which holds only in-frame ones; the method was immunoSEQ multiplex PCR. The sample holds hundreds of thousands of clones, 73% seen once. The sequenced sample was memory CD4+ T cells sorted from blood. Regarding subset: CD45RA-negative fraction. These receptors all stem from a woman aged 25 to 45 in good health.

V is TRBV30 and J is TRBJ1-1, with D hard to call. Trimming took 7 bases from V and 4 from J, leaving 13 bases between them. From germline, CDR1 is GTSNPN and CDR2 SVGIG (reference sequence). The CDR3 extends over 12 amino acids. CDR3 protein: CASDRTGTEAFF. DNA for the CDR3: TGTGCCTCCGACCGGACGGGCACTGAAGCTTTCTTT.

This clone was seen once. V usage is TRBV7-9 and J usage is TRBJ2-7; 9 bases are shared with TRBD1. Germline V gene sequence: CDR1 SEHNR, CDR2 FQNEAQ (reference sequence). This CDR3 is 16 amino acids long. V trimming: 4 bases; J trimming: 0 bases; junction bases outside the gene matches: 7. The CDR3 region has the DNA TGTGCCAGCAGCTACGGACAGGGGAAGGGCTCCTACGAGCAGTACTTC. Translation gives CASSYGQGKGSYEQYF.

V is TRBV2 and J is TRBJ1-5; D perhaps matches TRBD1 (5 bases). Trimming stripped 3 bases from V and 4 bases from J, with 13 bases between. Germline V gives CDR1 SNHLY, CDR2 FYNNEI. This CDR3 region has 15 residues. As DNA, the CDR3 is TGTGCCAGCAGTGATTATGGACACACGAATCAGCCCCAGCATTTT. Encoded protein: CASSDYGHTNQPQHF.

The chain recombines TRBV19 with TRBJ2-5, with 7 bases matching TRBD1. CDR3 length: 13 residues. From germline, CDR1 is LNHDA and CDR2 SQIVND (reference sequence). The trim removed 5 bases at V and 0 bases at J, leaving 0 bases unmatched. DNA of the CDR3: TGTGCCAGTAGTGGGACAGACCAAGAGACCCAGTACTTC. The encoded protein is CASSGTDQETQYF.

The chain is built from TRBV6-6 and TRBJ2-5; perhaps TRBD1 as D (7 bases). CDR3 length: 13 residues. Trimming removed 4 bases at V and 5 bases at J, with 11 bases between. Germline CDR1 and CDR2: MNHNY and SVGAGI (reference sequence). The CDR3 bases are TGTGCCAGCAGTTTCCAGGGGGGCGAGACCCAGTACTTC. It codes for CASSFQGGETQYF.

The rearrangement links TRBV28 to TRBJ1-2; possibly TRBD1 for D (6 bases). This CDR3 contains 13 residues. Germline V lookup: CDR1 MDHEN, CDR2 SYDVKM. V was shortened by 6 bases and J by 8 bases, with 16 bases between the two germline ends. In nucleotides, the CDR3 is TGTGCCAGCAGAAACATGGGGGGCTTGGGCTACACCTTC. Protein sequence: CASRNMGGLGYTF.

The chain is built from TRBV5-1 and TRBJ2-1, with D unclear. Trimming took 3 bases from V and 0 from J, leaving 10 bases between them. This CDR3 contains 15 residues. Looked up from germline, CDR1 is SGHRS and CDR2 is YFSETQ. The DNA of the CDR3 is TGCGCCAGCAGCTCCCAGTTCGCCTCCTACAATGAGCAGTTCTTC. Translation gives CASSSQFASYNEQFF. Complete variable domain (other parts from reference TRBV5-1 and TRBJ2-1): KAGVTQTPRYLIKTRGQQVTLSCSPISGHRSVSWYQQTPGQGLQFLFEYFSETQRNKGNFPGRFSGRQFSNSRSEMNVSTLELGDSALYLCASSSQFASYNEQFFGPGTRLTVL.

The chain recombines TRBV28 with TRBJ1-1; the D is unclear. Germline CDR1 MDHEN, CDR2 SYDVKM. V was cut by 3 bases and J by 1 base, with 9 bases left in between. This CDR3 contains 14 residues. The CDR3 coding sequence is TGTGCCAGCAGTTTTATAGGGCGGAACACTGAAGCTTTCTTT. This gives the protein CASSFIGRNTEAFF.

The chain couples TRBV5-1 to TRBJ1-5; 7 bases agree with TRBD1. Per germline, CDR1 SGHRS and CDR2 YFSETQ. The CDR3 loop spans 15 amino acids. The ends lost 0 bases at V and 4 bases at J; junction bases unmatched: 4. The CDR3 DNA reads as TGCGCCAGCAGCTTGGGAGGGGGCAAGAATCAGCCCCAGCATTTT. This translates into CASSLGGGKNQPQHF.

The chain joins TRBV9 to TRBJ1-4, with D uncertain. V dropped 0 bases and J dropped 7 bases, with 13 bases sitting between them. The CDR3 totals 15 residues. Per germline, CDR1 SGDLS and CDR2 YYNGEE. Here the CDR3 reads CASSVGGTWSEKLFF. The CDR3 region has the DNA TGTGCCAGCAGCGTAGGTGGCACGTGGAGTGAAAAACTGTTTTTT.

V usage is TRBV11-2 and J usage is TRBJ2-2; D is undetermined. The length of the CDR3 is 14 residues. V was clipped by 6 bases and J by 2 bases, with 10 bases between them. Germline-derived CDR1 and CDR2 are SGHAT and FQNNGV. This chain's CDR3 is CASSRNQNTGELFF. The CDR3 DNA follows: TGTGCCAGCAGTCGGAACCAAAACACCGGGGAGCTGTTTTTT. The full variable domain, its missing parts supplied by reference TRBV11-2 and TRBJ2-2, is EAGVAQSPRYKIIEKRQSVAFWCNPISGHATLYWYQQILGQGPKLLIQFQNNGVVDDSQLPKDRFSAERLKGVDSTLKIQPAKLEDSAVYLCASSRNQNTGELFFGEGSRLTVL.

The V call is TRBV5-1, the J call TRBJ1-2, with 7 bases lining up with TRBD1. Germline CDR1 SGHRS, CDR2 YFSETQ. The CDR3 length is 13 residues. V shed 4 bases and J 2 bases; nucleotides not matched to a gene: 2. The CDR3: CASSAQGNYGYTF. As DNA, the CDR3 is TGCGCCAGCAGCGCACAGGGGAACTATGGCTACACCTTC.

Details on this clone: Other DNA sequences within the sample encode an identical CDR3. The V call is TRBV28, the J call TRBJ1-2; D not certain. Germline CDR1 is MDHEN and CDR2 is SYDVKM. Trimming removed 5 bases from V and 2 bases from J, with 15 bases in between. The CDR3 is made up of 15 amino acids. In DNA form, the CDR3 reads TGTGCCAGCAGTCCCCCAGGTGGAGGCAACTATGGCTACACCTTC. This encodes CASSPPGGGNYGYTF.